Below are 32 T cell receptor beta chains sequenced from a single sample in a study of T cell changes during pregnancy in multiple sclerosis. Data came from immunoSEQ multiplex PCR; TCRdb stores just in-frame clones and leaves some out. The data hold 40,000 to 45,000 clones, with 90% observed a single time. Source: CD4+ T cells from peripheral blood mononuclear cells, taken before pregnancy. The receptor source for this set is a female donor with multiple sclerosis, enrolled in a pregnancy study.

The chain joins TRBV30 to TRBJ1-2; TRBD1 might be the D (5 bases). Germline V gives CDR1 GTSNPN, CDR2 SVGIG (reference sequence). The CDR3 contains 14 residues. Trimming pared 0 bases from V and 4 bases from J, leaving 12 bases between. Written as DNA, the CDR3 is TGTGCCTGGAGTGTACGGGGGACCTTCTATGGCTACACCTTC. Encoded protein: CAWSVRGTFYGYTF.

In nucleotides, the CDR3 is TGTGCCAGCAGTTTGCTCCGCGGGAGGTTTCCAGATACGCAGTATTTT. This codes for CASSLLRGRFPDTQYF. This sequence joins TRBV27 and TRBJ2-3, with 8 bases matching TRBD2. The length of the CDR3 is 16 residues. Germline V gene data show CDR1 as MNHEY and CDR2 as SMNVEV (reference sequence). J was trimmed by 4 bases and V by 3 bases; bases with no gene match: 9.

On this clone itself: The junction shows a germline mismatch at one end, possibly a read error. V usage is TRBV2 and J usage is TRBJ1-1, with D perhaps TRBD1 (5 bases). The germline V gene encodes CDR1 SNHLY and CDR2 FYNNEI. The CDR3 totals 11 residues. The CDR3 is CASSVLARGIF. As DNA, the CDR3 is TGTGCCAGCAGTGTCCTCGCACGGGGGATCTTT.

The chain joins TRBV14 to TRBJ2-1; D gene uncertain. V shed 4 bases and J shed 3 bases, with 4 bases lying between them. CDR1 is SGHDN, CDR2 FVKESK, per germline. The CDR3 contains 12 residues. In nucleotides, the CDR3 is TGTGCCAGCAGCCGACTCTACAATGAGCAGTTCTTC. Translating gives CASSRLYNEQFF.

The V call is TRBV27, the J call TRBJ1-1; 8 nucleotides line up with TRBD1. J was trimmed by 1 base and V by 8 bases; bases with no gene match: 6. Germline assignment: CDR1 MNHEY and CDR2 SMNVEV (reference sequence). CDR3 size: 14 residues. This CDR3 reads CASSRQGRNTEAFF. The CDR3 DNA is TGTGCCAGCTCTCGACAGGGGAGGAACACTGAAGCTTTCTTT.

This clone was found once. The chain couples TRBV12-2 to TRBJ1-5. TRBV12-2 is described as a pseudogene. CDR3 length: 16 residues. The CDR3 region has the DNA TGTGCAAGTCGCCCCCGATATCCTGCGAGCAATCAGCCCCAGCATTTT. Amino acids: CASRPRYPASNQPQHF.

The CDR3 region is CASSPPGGGYTEAFF. CDR3 nucleotides: TGTGCCAGCTCACCGCCGGGGGGTGGATACACTGAAGCTTTCTTT. This rearrangement joins TRBV18 to TRBJ1-1, with D perhaps matching TRBD1 (5 bases). The germline gives CDR1 KGHSH, CDR2 LQKENI. Trimming removed 3 bases from V and 3 bases from J, with 14 bases in between. The CDR3 has 15 amino acids.

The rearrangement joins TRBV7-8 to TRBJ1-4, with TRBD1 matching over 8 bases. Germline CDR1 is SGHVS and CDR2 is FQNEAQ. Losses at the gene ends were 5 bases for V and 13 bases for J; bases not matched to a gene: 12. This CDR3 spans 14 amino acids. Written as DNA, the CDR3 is TGTGCCAGCAGCAAAACCAGGGACAGGAAGGGACTGTTTTTT. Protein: CASSKTRDRKGLFF. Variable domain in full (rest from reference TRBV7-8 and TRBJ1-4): GAGVSQSPRYKVAKRGQDVALRCDPISGHVSLFWYQQALGQGPEFLTYFQNEAQLDKSGLPSDRFFAERPEGSVSTLKIQRTQQEDSAVYLCASSKTRDRKGLFFGSGTQLSVL.

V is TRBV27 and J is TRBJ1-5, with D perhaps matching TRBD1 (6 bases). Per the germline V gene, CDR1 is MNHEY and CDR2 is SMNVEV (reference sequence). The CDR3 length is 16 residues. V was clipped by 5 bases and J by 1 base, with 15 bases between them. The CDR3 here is CASSPWGGASNQPQHF. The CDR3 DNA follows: TGTGCCAGCAGTCCCTGGGGGGGGGCAAGCAATCAGCCCCAGCATTTT.

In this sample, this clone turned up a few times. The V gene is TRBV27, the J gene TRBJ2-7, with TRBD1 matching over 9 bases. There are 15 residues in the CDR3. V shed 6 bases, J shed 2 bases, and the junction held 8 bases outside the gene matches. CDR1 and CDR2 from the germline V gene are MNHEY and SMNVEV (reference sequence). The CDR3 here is CASSVQGARAYEQYF. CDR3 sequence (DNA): TGTGCCAGCAGCGTACAGGGGGCTCGGGCCTACGAGCAGTACTTC.

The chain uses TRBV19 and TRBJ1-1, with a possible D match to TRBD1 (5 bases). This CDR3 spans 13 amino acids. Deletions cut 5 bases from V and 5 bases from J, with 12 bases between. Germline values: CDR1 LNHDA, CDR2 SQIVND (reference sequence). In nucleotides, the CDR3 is TGTGCCAGTAGTCCAGGGCAGCAGACTGAAGCTTTCTTT. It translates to CASSPGQQTEAFF.

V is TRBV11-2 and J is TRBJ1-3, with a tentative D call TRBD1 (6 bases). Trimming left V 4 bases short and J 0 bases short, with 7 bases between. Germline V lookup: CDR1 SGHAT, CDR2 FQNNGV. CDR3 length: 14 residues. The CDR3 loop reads CASSSTGSGNTIYF. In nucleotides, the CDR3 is TGTGCCAGCAGCTCGACAGGCTCTGGAAACACCATATATTTT.

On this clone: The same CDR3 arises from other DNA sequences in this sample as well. In DNA form, the CDR3 reads TGTGCCAGCAGCTTAGGCGGGGGTGGCCAGCCCCAGCATTTT. Its translation: CASSLGGGGQPQHF. The rearrangement links TRBV7-9 to TRBJ1-5; D is possibly TRBD1 (5 bases). The CDR3 sequence is 14 residues long. Germline V CDR1 and CDR2: SEHNR, FQNEAQ (reference sequence). V dropped 1 base and J dropped 7 bases, with 11 bases sitting between them.

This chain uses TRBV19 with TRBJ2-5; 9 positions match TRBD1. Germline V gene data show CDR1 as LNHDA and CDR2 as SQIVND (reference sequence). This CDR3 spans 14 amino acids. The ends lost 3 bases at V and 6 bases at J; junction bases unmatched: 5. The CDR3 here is CASSIQGQGQTQYF. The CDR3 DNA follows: TGTGCCAGTAGTATTCAGGGACAGGGACAGACCCAGTACTTC.

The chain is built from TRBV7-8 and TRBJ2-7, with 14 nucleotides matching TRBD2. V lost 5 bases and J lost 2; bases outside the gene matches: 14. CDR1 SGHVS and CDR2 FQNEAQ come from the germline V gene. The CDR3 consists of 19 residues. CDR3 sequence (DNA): TGTGCCAGCAGCCCTTATCGACTAGCGGGGGGGTATCCTGCCTACGAGCAGTACTTC. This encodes CASSPYRLAGGYPAYEQYF.

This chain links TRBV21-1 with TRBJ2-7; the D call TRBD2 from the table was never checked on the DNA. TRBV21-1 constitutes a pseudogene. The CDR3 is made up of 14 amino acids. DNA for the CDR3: TGTGCCAGCATATCAGCGGGGGCCTGGGTAGAGCAGTACTTC. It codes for CASISAGAWVEQYF.

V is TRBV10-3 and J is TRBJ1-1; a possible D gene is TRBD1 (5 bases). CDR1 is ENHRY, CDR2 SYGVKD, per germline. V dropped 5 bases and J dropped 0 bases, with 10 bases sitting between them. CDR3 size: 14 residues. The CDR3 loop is CAISSGLLNTEAFF. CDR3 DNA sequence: TGTGCCATCAGTTCGGGACTGTTGAACACTGAAGCTTTCTTT.

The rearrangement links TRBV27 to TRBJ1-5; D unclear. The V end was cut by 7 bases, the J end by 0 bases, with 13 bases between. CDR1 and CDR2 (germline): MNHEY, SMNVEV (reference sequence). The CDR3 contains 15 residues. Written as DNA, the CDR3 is TGTGCCAGCAAACCGAGAACAGTTAGCAATCAGCCCCAGCATTTT. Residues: CASKPRTVSNQPQHF.

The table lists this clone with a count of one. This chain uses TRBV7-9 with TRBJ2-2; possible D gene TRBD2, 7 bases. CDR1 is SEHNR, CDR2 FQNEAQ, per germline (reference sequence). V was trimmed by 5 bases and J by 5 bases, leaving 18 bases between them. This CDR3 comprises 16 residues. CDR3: CASSPSGGVMTGELFF. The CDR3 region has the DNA TGTGCCAGCAGCCCCTCGGGGGGCGTGATGACCGGGGAGCTGTTTTTT.

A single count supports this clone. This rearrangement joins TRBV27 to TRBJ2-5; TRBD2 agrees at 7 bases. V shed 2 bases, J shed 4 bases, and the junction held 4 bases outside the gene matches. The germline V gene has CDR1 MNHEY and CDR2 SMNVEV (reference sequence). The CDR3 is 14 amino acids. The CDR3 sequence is CASSLAGEGETQYF. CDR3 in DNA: TGTGCCAGCAGTTTAGCGGGAGAAGGAGAGACCCAGTACTTC.

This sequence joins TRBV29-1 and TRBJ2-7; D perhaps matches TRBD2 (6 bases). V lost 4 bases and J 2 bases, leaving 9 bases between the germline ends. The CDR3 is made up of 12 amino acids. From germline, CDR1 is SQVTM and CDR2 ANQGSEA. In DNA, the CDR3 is TGCAGCGTTGGGAGGGGACCCTACGAGCAGTACTTC. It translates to CSVGRGPYEQYF.

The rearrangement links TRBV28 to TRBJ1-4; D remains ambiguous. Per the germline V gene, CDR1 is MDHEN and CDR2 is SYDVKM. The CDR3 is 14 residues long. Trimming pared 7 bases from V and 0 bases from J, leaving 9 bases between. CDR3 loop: CASIAGTTNEKLFF. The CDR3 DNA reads TGTGCCAGCATTGCGGGGACAACTAATGAAAAACTGTTTTTT.

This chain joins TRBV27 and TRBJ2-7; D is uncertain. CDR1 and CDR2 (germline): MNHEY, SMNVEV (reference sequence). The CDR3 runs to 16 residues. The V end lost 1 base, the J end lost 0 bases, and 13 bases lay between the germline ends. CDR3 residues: CASSLFPPANSYEQYF. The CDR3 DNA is TGTGCCAGCAGTTTATTCCCCCCAGCGAACTCCTACGAGCAGTACTTC.

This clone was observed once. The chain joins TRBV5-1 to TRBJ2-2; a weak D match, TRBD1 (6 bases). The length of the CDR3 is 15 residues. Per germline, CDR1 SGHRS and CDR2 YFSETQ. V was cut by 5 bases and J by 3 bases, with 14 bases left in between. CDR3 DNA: TGCGCCAGCAGTTTCACAGGGAAGGACACCGGGGAGCTGTTTTTT. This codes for CASSFTGKDTGELFF.

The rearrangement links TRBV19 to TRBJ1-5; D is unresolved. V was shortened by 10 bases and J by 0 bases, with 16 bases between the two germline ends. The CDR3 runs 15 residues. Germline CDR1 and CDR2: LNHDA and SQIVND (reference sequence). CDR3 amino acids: CATDGRHNSNQPQHF. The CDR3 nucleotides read TGTGCCACCGACGGTAGACATAATAGCAATCAGCCCCAGCATTTT.

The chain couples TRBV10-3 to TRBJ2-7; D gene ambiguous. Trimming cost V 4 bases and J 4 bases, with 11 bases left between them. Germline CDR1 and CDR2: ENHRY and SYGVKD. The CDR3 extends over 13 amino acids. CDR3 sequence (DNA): TGTGCCATCAGTGCAATAAACGGGTACGAGCAGTACTTC. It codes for CAISAINGYEQYF.

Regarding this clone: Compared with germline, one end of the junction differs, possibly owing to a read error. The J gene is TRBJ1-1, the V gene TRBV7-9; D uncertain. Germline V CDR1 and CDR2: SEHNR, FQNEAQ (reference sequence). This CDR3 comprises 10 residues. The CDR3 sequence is CASSLDLISF. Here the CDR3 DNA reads TGTGCCAGCAGCTTAGATTTAATCTCCTTT.

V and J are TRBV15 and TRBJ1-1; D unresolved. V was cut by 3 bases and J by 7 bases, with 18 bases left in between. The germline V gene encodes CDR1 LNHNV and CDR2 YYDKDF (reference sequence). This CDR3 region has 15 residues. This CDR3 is CATSSRSKGRNEAFF. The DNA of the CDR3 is TGTGCCACCAGCAGTAGATCGAAAGGGAGGAATGAAGCTTTCTTT.

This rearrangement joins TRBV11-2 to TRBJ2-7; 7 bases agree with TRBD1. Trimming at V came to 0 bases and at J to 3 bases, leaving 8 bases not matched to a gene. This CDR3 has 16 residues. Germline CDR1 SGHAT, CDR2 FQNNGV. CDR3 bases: TGTGCCAGCAGCTTAGAAGGCACAGGGGTGTACTACGAGCAGTACTTC. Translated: CASSLEGTGVYYEQYF.

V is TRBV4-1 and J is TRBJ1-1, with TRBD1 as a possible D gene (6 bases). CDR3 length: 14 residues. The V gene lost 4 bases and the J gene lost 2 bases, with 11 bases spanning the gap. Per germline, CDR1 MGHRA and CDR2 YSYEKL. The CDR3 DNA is TGCGCCAGCAGCCCGAGACAGGCCAACACTGAAGCTTTCTTT. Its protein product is CASSPRQANTEAFF.

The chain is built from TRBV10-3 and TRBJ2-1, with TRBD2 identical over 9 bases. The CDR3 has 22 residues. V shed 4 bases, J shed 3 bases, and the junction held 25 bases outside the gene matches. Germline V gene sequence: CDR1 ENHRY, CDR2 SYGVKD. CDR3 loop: CAISGGPPNGSGRFVYYNEQFF. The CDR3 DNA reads TGTGCCATCAGTGGGGGACCCCCTAACGGTAGCGGGAGATTCGTCTACTACAATGAGCAGTTCTTC.

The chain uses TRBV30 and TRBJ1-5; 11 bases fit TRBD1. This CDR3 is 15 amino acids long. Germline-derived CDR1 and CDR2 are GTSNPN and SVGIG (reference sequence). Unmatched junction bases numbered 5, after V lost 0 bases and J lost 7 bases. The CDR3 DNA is TGTGCCTGGAGTGTGGGGGACAGGGGGAACCAGCCCCAGCATTTT. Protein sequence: CAWSVGDRGNQPQHF.